This T cell receptor (beta chain) came from a study of T cell repertoires in cytomegalovirus infection. On the study more broadly: Public TCR beta signatures marked donors with CMV infection and the matching HLA.

Worth noting for this clonotype: This may arise from a read error, as a much more abundant clone is one base away.

TCRdb reanalysed the reads using MiXCR and keeps one entry per CDR3 protein. The table lists around 280,000 distinct CDR3 sequences, 8% to 10% of them singletons. Germline V lookup: CDR1 MDHEN, CDR2 SYDVKM. The CDR3 contains 15 residues. The rearrangement uses TRBV28 and TRBJ1-6; 7 nucleotides agree with TRBD1. The specimen sequenced was PBMCs. The sequence was obtained from a human donor in good health (CMV status not recorded). Some clones in this sample may be carry-over from other donors' samples. In DNA, the CDR3 is TGTGCCAACAGTAAAGCGGGACAGCTAAATTCACCCCTCCACTTT. Translation: CANSKAGQLNSPLHF.